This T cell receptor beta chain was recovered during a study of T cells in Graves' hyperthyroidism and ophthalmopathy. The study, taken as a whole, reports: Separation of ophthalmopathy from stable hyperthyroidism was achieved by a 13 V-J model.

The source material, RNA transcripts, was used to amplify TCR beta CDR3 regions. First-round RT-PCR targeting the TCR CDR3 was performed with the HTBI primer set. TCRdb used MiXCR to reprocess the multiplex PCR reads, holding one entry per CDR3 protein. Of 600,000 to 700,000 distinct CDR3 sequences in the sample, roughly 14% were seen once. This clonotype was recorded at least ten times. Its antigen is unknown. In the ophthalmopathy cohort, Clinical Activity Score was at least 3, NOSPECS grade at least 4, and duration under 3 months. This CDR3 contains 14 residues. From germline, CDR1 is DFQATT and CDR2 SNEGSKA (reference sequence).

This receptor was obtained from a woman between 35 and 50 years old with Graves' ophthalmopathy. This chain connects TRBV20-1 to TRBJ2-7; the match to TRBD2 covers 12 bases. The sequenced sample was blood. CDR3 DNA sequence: TGCAGCGGGACTAGCGGGTTTGGTGGTCCCGAGCAGTACTTC. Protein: CSGTSGFGGPEQYF.